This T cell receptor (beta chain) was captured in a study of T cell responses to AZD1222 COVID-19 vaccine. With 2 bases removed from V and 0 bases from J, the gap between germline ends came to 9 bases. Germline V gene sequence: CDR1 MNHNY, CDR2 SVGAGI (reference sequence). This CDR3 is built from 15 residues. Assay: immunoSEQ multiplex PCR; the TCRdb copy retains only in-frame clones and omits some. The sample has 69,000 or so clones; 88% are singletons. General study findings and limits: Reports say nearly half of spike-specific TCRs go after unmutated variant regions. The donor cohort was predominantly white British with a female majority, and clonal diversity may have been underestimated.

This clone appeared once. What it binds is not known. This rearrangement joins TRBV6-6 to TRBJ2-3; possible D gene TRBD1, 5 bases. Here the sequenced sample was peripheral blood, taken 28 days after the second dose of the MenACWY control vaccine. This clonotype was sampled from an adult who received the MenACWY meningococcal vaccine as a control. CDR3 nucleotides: TGTGCCAGCAGTTACGCTGACAGCAGCACAGATACGCAGTATTTT. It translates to CASSYADSSTDTQYF.